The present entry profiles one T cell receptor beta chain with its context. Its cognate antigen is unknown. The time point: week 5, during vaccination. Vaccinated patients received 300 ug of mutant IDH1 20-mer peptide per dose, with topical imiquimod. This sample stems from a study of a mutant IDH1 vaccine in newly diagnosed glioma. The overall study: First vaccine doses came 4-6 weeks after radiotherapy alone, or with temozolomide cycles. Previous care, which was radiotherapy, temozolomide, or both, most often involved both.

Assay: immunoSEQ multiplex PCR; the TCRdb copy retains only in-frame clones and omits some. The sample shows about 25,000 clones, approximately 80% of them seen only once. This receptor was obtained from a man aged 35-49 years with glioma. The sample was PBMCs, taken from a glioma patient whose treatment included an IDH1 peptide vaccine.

The CDR3 DNA reads as TGTGCCAGCTCACCACCTGTTGAGGCCTTGGGGTCCTACAATGAGCAGTTCTTC. Encoded protein: CASSPPVEALGSYNEQFF. The chain links TRBV18 to TRBJ2-1; D remains ambiguous. There are 18 residues in the CDR3. Trimming cost V 0 bases and J 1 base, with 16 bases left between them. Germline lookup yields CDR1 KGHSH and CDR2 LQKENI.